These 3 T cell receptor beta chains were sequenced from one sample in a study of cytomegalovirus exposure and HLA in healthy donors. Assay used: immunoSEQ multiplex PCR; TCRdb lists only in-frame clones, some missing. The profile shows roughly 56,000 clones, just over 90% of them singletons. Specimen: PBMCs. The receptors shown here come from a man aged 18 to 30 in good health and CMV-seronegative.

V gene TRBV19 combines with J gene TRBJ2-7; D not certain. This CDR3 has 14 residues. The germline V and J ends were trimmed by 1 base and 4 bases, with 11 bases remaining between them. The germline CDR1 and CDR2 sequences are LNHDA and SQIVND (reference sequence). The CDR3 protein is CASSIATRYYEQYF. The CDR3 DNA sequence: TGTGCCAGTAGTATAGCCACCAGGTATTACGAGCAGTACTTC.

CDR3 region: CASSLDVAGGSYNEQFF. Written as DNA, the CDR3 is TGTGCCAGCAGCTTGGATGTAGCGGGAGGGTCCTACAATGAGCAGTTCTTC. This chain joins TRBV7-2 and TRBJ2-1, with 11 positions matching TRBD2. Germline values: CDR1 SGHTA, CDR2 FQGNSA. The CDR3 totals 17 residues. V lost 3 bases to trimming and J lost 1 base; unmatched junction nucleotides: 5.

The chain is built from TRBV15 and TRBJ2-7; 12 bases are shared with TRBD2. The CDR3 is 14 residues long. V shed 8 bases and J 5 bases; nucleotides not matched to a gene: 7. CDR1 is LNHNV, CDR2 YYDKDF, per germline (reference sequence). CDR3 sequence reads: CATGRLAGAHEQYF. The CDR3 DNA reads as TGTGCCACCGGGCGACTAGCGGGAGCCCACGAGCAGTACTTC.